These T cell receptor beta chains were read from a single sample in a study of blood T cell repertoires in COVID-19. Assay: immunoSEQ multiplex PCR; the TCRdb copy retains only in-frame clones and omits some. The sample contains about 160,000 clones, around 80% of which appear only once. The sequencing sample was made of PBMCs or T cells enriched from blood (not recorded which). These receptors were collected from a woman aged 50 to 60 in a cohort exposed to, infected with or recovered from COVID-19 (not recorded which). The CDR3 runs from the conserved cysteine through the conserved F or W. Each record gives: clone size, D gene, V gene, J gene, CDR3 protein, CDR3 DNA. A D gene is named only where the DNA matches it firmly. The size field is filled for only some rows; it gives once, few, many or a size class.

clone_size: -; d_call: TRBD2; v_call: TRBV18; j_call: TRBJ2-3; cdr3_aa: CASSTIAGALTDTQYF; cdr3_nt: TGTGCCAGCTCGACTATAGCGGGAGCCCTCACAGATACGCAGTATTTT
clone_size: -; d_call: TRBD1; v_call: TRBV11-3; j_call: TRBJ2-5; cdr3_aa: CASSRSDRGLETQYF; cdr3_nt: TGTGCCAGCAGCCGCTCCGACAGGGGGCTTGAGACCCAGTACTTC
clone_size: -; d_call: TRBD2; v_call: TRBV28; j_call: TRBJ2-2; cdr3_aa: CASVWAGGNTGELFF; cdr3_nt: TGTGCCAGCGTATGGGCGGGGGGCAACACCGGGGAGCTGTTTTTT
clone_size: -; d_call: TRBD2; v_call: TRBV7-9; j_call: TRBJ2-1; cdr3_aa: CASILWGGTYNEQFF; cdr3_nt: TGTGCCAGCATCCTTTGGGGGGGTACCTACAATGAGCAGTTCTTC
clone_size: -; d_call: TRBD1; v_call: TRBV28; j_call: TRBJ2-3; cdr3_aa: CASSGIGTVSTDTQYF; cdr3_nt: TGTGCCAGCAGTGGAATCGGGACAGTTAGCACAGATACGCAGTATTTT
clone_size: -; d_call: -; v_call: TRBV19; j_call: TRBJ1-6; cdr3_aa: CASNIGGSSYNSPLHF; cdr3_nt: TGTGCCAGTAACATAGGAGGGAGCTCCTATAATTCACCCCTCCACTTT
clone_size: -; d_call: -; v_call: TRBV18; j_call: TRBJ2-2; cdr3_aa: CASSRELANTGELFF; cdr3_nt: TGTGCCAGCTCACGGGAACTAGCGAACACCGGGGAGCTGTTTTTT
clone_size: -; d_call: -; v_call: TRBV7-2; j_call: TRBJ2-7; cdr3_aa: CASSLALVGVQGFYEQYF; cdr3_nt: TGTGCCAGCAGCTTAGCGCTTGTCGGGGTACAGGGCTTCTACGAGCAGTACTTC
clone_size: -; d_call: -; v_call: TRBV3-1/TRBV3-2; j_call: TRBJ1-3; cdr3_aa: CASSQVLDRRGNTIYF; cdr3_nt: TGTGCCAGCAGCCAAGTCCTAGATCGGCGTGGAAACACCATATATTTT
clone_size: few; d_call: -; v_call: TRBV6-2/TRBV6-3; j_call: TRBJ1-1; cdr3_aa: CASSYPFAEAFF; cdr3_nt: TGTGCCAGCAGTTACCCGTTCGCTGAAGCTTTCTTT
clone_size: -; d_call: -; v_call: TRBV11-2; j_call: TRBJ1-2; cdr3_aa: CASSLDGNYGYTF; cdr3_nt: TGTGCCAGCAGCTTAGACGGTAACTATGGCTACACCTTC
clone_size: -; d_call: TRBD2; v_call: TRBV7-2; j_call: TRBJ2-5; cdr3_aa: CASSLEAGGQETQYF; cdr3_nt: TGTGCCAGCAGCTTAGAAGCGGGGGGCCAAGAGACCCAGTACTTC
clone_size: -; d_call: TRBD1; v_call: TRBV29-1; j_call: TRBJ2-7; cdr3_aa: CSVETGGFYEQYF; cdr3_nt: TGCAGCGTTGAGACAGGGGGTTTCTACGAGCAGTACTTC
clone_size: -; d_call: TRBD1; v_call: TRBV19; j_call: TRBJ1-1; cdr3_aa: CASSIRDRDTEAFF; cdr3_nt: TGTGCCAGTAGTATAAGGGACAGGGACACTGAAGCTTTCTTT
clone_size: once; d_call: TRBD1; v_call: TRBV11-3; j_call: TRBJ2-7; cdr3_aa: CASSAGQGVQYF; cdr3_nt: TGTGCCAGCAGCGCGGGACAGGGCGTGCAGTACTTC
clone_size: -; d_call: TRBD1; v_call: TRBV2; j_call: TRBJ1-1; cdr3_aa: CASSKTGGTEAFF; cdr3_nt: TGTGCCAGCAGTAAGACAGGGGGCACTGAAGCTTTCTTT
clone_size: -; d_call: -; v_call: TRBV4-1; j_call: TRBJ2-7; cdr3_aa: CASSQDPAASYEQYF; cdr3_nt: TGCGCCAGCAGCCAAGATCCTGCGGCTAGCTACGAGCAGTACTTC
clone_size: -; d_call: -; v_call: TRBV11-1; j_call: TRBJ2-1; cdr3_aa: CASSLEHRYNEQFF; cdr3_nt: TGTGCCAGCAGCTTAGAGCACCGATACAATGAGCAGTTCTTC
clone_size: -; d_call: -; v_call: TRBV27; j_call: TRBJ2-7; cdr3_aa: CASSLGASYEQYF; cdr3_nt: TGTGCCAGCAGTTTAGGGGCATCCTACGAGCAGTACTTC
clone_size: -; d_call: TRBD1; v_call: TRBV5-1; j_call: TRBJ2-1; cdr3_aa: CASSPGGDRGGNEQFF; cdr3_nt: TGCGCCAGCAGCCCCGGGGGGGACAGGGGTGGCAATGAGCAGTTCTTC
clone_size: -; d_call: TRBD1; v_call: TRBV7-8; j_call: TRBJ1-1; cdr3_aa: CASSLLTGTVNTEAFF; cdr3_nt: TGTGCCAGCAGCTTACTGACCGGGACAGTGAACACTGAAGCTTTCTTT
clone_size: once; d_call: -; v_call: TRBV29-1; j_call: TRBJ1-3; cdr3_aa: CSVRSGSGNTIYF; cdr3_nt: TGCAGCGTTCGCTCAGGGTCTGGAAACACCATATATTTT
clone_size: -; d_call: -; v_call: TRBV3-1/TRBV3-2; j_call: TRBJ2-3; cdr3_aa: CASSQVVTDTQYF; cdr3_nt: TGTGCCAGCAGCCAAGTCGTCACAGATACGCAGTATTTT
clone_size: -; d_call: TRBD2; v_call: TRBV6-5; j_call: TRBJ2-1; cdr3_aa: CASLISGTYNEQFF; cdr3_nt: TGTGCCAGCTTAATTAGCGGGACCTACAATGAGCAGTTCTTC
clone_size: -; d_call: TRBD2; v_call: TRBV9; j_call: TRBJ2-7; cdr3_aa: CASSVGPAGPYEQYF; cdr3_nt: TGTGCCAGCAGCGTAGGCCCAGCGGGACCCTACGAGCAGTACTTC
clone_size: once; d_call: -; v_call: TRBV7-2; j_call: TRBJ1-1; cdr3_aa: CASSRRTSATEAFF; cdr3_nt: TGTGCCAGCAGCCGTCGGACAAGTGCCACTGAAGCTTTCTTT
clone_size: -; d_call: TRBD1; v_call: TRBV9; j_call: TRBJ2-7; cdr3_aa: CASSVKVDVDRGLGEQYF; cdr3_nt: TGTGCCAGCAGCGTAAAGGTCGATGTGGACAGGGGGCTAGGAGAGCAGTACTTC
clone_size: -; d_call: -; v_call: TRBV5-6; j_call: TRBJ1-1; cdr3_aa: CASSQPSQTGYSNTEAFF; cdr3_nt: TGTGCCAGCAGCCAGCCTTCACAGACAGGCTACTCGAACACTGAAGCTTTCTTT
clone_size: -; d_call: -; v_call: TRBV3-1/TRBV3-2; j_call: TRBJ1-3; cdr3_aa: CASSQRAGRLSGNTIYF; cdr3_nt: TGTGCCAGCAGCCAAAGAGCCGGCAGACTCTCTGGAAACACCATATATTTT
clone_size: -; d_call: -; v_call: TRBV5-8; j_call: TRBJ2-3; cdr3_aa: CASRYLGADTQYF; cdr3_nt: TGTGCCAGCAGGTATCTAGGCGCAGATACGCAGTATTTT
clone_size: -; d_call: -; v_call: TRBV18; j_call: TRBJ2-2; cdr3_aa: CASHPGRTGELFF; cdr3_nt: TGTGCCAGCCACCCGGGTCGTACCGGGGAGCTGTTTTTT
clone_size: -; d_call: -; v_call: TRBV4-1; j_call: TRBJ1-4; cdr3_aa: CASSHQGTNEKLFF; cdr3_nt: TGCGCCAGCAGCCATCAGGGGACTAATGAAAAACTGTTTTTT
clone_size: -; d_call: -; v_call: TRBV7-3; j_call: TRBJ2-3; cdr3_aa: CASSLNLGNTQYF; cdr3_nt: TGTGCCAGCAGCTTAAACCTCGGGAATACGCAGTATTTT
clone_size: -; d_call: -; v_call: TRBV11-2; j_call: TRBJ2-2; cdr3_aa: CASSLSSATGELFF; cdr3_nt: TGTGCCAGCAGCTTAAGCAGCGCGACCGGGGAGCTGTTTTTT
clone_size: -; d_call: -; v_call: TRBV6-2/TRBV6-3; j_call: TRBJ1-5; cdr3_aa: CASSLRGLSQPQHF; cdr3_nt: TGTGCCAGCAGTCTTAGGGGACTAAGTCAGCCCCAGCATTTT
clone_size: -; d_call: -; v_call: TRBV20-1; j_call: TRBJ1-1; cdr3_aa: CSASSYTEAFF; cdr3_nt: TGCAGTGCTAGTAGCTACACTGAAGCTTTCTTT
clone_size: -; d_call: TRBD1; v_call: TRBV3-1/TRBV3-2; j_call: TRBJ2-3; cdr3_aa: CASSQGRRGTGRADTQYF; cdr3_nt: TGTGCCAGCAGCCAAGGACGCCGGGGGACAGGGCGGGCAGATACGCAGTATTTT